What follows describes a single T cell receptor beta chain. Its target antigen remains unknown. This specimen comes from a study of monozygotic twins with inflammatory bowel disease (dated by TCRdb to the late 2010s). Describing the broader study: A total of roughly 28 monozygotic twin pairs were included in the full study, comprising nine German pairs (four IBD-concordant, five IBD-discordant) and 19 IBD-discordant Danish pairs. The search for disease-associated traits relied mainly on comparing, within discordant pairs, IBD patients with their genetically identical healthy co-twins. Each individual had, on average, about 151 000 unique TCRalpha sequences and 181 000 unique TCRbeta sequences available for analysis. On the study overall, not on this receptor specifically: Background noise and inter-individual variability may have been introduced into the repertoires by the differing immunosuppressive treatments among patients. Repertoire similarity did not differ between concordant and discordant twins, possibly due to limited statistical power. The results gave no support for a single strong signal or clonotype linked to IBD. Compared with healthy twins, IBD patients had fewer clonotypes in common with other individuals, a difference most pronounced in patients showing signs of disease activity. The analysis was unable to tell apart different T cell subtypes. A decrease in TCRbeta repertoire diversity, as measured by inverse Simpson index, was observed in IBD patients compared with their healthy co-twins.

A roughly 2.5 ml peripheral blood sample was drawn into PAXgene tubes per donor and stored at -80°C. Without T cell sorting, total RNA was isolated from whole blood using the PAXgene blood miRNA kit on an automated QIAcube. Peripheral blood from monozygotic twin pairs who were concordant or discordant for inflammatory bowel disease underwent deep TCRalpha and TCRbeta repertoire profiling using unique molecular barcoding. Smoking habits were recorded for all twin pairs, and each individual was classified as a current, former or never smoker. CDR1 and CDR2, per the germline V gene (reference sequence), are SEHNR and FQNEAQ. Including the terminal cysteine and phenylalanine, the CDR3 comprises 17 residues. No DNA accompanies this entry. The library was built by means of 5' RACE. Preparation of each TCR library used roughly 3.5 ug of total RNA. cDNA was synthesized with SMARTScribe reverse transcriptase in eight separate reactions per sample. Unique molecular identifiers containing a 6-nucleotide sample barcode were introduced through template switching during cDNA synthesis. Amplification of TCRalpha and TCRbeta cDNA involved two nested PCRs of approximately 16 and 10 cycles, and each PCR was followed by bead purification. Before amplification, cDNA was treated with uracil DNA-glycosylase and purified using the QIAquick PCR purification kit. The second PCR added Illumina TruSeq-compatible adapters along with sample-specific barcodes. TapeStation and Qubit were used to check library quality and concentration, and about 5 ng of each library was pooled. The pooled libraries were sequenced with 2 x 100 bp reads and custom sequencing primers on an Illumina HiSeq2500 single-index Rapid Run. The source study handled its data this way. PCR and sequencing errors were corrected by UMI-based consensus assembly using MiGEC version 1.2.6. V(D)J alignment, clonotype assembly and CDR3 extraction were performed with MiXCR version 2.1.1. Gene usage, clonotype sharing and MAIT/NKT TCR abundance were normalised by analysing the top 1000, 10 000 and 20 000 clonotypes per sample. Diversity was computed as the inverse Simpson index with the vegan R package after downsampling to 27 000 UMIs. Paired Mann-Whitney U tests were applied to discordant twin pairs, and Benjamini-Hochberg correction was used for multiple testing. After the reads were reprocessed by TCRdb, one entry was made per CDR3 protein sequence, with no DNA. TCRdb assigned the V and J calls; the authors' analysis was not used. This sample's table carries approximately 400,000 distinct CDR3 sequences. Of the sample, approximately 2.3% is held by the ten largest clones.

The sequenced sample was blood. The sequence links TRBV7-9 to TRBJ2-1; lacking DNA, the TRBD2 call made by TCRdb goes unchecked. The receptor comes from a human donor with ulcerative colitis or Crohn's disease, or a healthy co-twin of an affected twin (not recorded which). The CDR3 corresponds to CASRRRGPGLGDNEQFF.